The source of this T cell receptor (beta chain) is a study of T cell responses to AZD1222 COVID-19 vaccine (dated by TCRdb to the early 2020s). Context from the whole study: TCR sequencing was performed for some 250 trial participants, of whom about 200 were given two doses of AZD1222 and around 25 were given two doses of MenACWY control vaccine. Enrollment into the trials was organized by age into subgroups of 18-55, 56-69 and 70-plus years, and those subgroups contained about 160, 30 and 59 TCR-sequenced participants, respectively. The investigation overall reported the following: Most participants were white British and females outnumbered males, and the authors suggested that clonal diversity may have been underestimated. The 56-69-year group was small, and its depth increase did not reach significance, likely because of low power. No day 14 peak-response samples were available, so repertoires were characterized only after the peak T cell response. Conclusions about previously exposed vaccinees were limited because only six AZD1222 recipients were SARS-CoV-2 seropositive at baseline. Vaccine-associated CD4 TCRs spanned the whole spike protein, with dominant responses in regions 160-218 and 743-854. Nearly half of unique spike-specific TCRs reportedly recognized epitopes outside regions mutated in the B.1.351 and B.1.1.7 variants. After two AZD1222 doses, both the breadth and the depth of spike-specific TCRs were significantly higher than at day 0 and than in MenACWY recipients.

The germline V gene encodes CDR1 SNHLY and CDR2 FYNNEI. The CDR3 goes from the cysteine to the phenylalanine over 16 residues. CDR3 DNA only is kept here, 48 bases in frame from base 1. Trimming takes 6 bases off V and 4 bases off J; junction bases not matched to a gene: 10. A note on this clone: Its antigen is currently not known. No base qualities exist here, and no much larger clone lies one base off it.

The CDR3 regions of human TCRbeta chains were analyzed by immunosequencing. For the original study's pipeline: Repertoire TCRs were checked for matches against a reference library of SARS-CoV-2-specific TCRs that had been generated using the MIRA antigen-specificity platform. Breadth meant the fraction of unique TCRs that were SARS-CoV-2-associated, whereas depth meant the fraction of total T cells that were SARS-CoV-2-associated. Using the MIRA data, each spike-specific TCR was mapped to the spike region that the TCR reacts to and placed in a CD4 or CD8 class. Log10-transformed breadth and depth values were compared by one-way ANOVA with Sidak's multiple comparisons tests. TCRdb obtained this table from immuneACCESS and retained in-frame rearrangements with V and J assigned. These tables miss some clones; where compared with another copy, unresolved V genes account for less than half of the shortfall, and the remainder is unexplained. Clonal size and the V and J genes are those of that table, whereas D and trimming came from the DNA. For this sample the table gives about 130,000 clones, of which around 90% were detected only once. The leading ten clones occupy 0.85% to 1.3% of the sample.

What this sample's time point label stands for: about 28 days (+/-7) after the second vaccine dose. AZD1222 recipients given second doses at about 4 weeks or at about 12 weeks were pooled, since spike-specific TCR depth and breadth were not found to differ between the two schedules. The vaccinee samples were drawn from two UK trials, COV001 and COV002, one of which was a single-blind randomized controlled phase 2/3 trial testing AZD1222 (ChAdOx1 nCoV-19) in healthy adults. Trial participant PBMC samples were collected at day 0 and day 28 after the second dose for TCRbeta chain sequencing. The source material was peripheral blood, sampled 28 days after the second AZD1222 dose. The sequence derives from an adult who received the AZD1222 COVID-19 vaccine. The receptor chain draws on TRBV2 and TRBJ1-5, with 9 bases matching TRBD1. The DNA sequence is TGTGCCAGCAGCTACGCCGGGACAGGGTTTAATCAGCCCCAGCATTTT. Its amino acids are CASSYAGTGFNQPQHF. Beyond the CDR3, the reference TRBV2 and TRBJ1-5 genes provide the residues; the full variable domain reads: EPEVTQTPSHQVTQMGQEVILRCVPISNHLYFYWYRQILGQKVEFLVSFYNNEISEKSEIFDDQFSVERPDGSNFTLKIRSTKLEDSAMYFCASSYAGTGFNQPQHFGDGTRLSIL.